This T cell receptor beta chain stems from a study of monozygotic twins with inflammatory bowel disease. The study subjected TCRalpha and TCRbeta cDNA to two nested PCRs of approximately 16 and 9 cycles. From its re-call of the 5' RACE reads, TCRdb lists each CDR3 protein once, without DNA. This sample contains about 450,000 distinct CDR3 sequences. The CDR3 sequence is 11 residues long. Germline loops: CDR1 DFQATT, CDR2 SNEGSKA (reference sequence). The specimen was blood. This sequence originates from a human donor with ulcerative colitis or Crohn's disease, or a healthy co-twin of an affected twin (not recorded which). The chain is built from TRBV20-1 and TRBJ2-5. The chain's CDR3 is CSARPEETQYF.